Listed below are T cell receptor beta chains from one sample, sequenced in a study of cytomegalovirus exposure and HLA in healthy donors. TCRdb's copy holds only in-frame clones and misses some; the assay was immunoSEQ multiplex PCR. The table includes approximately 240,000 clones, under 95% detected once. The sequencing input was PBMCs. These receptors came from a woman under 30 in good health and CMV-seronegative. CDR3s include the opening cysteine and the closing phenylalanine or tryptophan. The D gene is left open where the match is weak. Clone size appears in some rows only: once, few, many, or a class for an expanded clone.

d_call,v_call,j_call,clone_size,cdr3_length,cdr3_aa,cdr3_nt
TRBD1,TRBV20-1,TRBJ1-1,.,11,CSAGMDRGAFF,TGCAGTGCTGGGATGGACAGGGGGGCTTTCTTT
.,TRBV10-1,TRBJ2-7,.,12,CASSIDSYEQYF,TGCGCCAGCAGTATTGACAGCTACGAGCAGTACTTC
.,TRBV4-1,TRBJ2-1,.,14,CASSQDLLANEQFF,TGCGCCAGCAGCCAAGATTTGCTAGCCAATGAGCAGTTCTTC
TRBD2,TRBV30,TRBJ2-1,.,18,CAWSPYTGTSGSRNEQFF,TGTGCCTGGAGTCCTTACACGGGGACTAGCGGGAGTCGGAATGAGCAGTTCTTC
TRBD2,TRBV9,TRBJ2-7,.,15,CASSVSGGSSYEQYF,TGTGCCAGCAGCGTTAGCGGGGGGAGCTCCTACGAGCAGTACTTC
.,TRBV11-2,TRBJ1-2,.,15,CASSSRVGISYGYTF,TGTGCCAGCAGCTCCAGGGTAGGGATCTCCTATGGCTACACCTTC
.,TRBV29-1,TRBJ1-2,.,12,CSVRDSHEGYTF,TGCAGCGTTCGTGACAGTCACGAGGGCTACACCTTC
TRBD1,TRBV7-7,TRBJ2-7,once,15,CASSLAVGTADEQYF,TGTGCTAGCAGCTTAGCCGTGGGGACAGCCGACGAGCAGTACTTC
TRBD1,TRBV10-3,TRBJ1-2,.,13,CAIDRGGDYGYTF,TGTGCCATCGACAGGGGCGGGGACTATGGCTACACCTTC
.,TRBV6-5,TRBJ1-5,.,13,CASSIDRTQPQHF,TGTGCCAGCAGTATAGACAGAACTCAGCCCCAGCATTTT
.,TRBV9,TRBJ2-4,.,14,CASSIGGEKNIQYF,TGTGCCAGCAGCATAGGGGGGGAGAAAAACATTCAGTACTTC
.,TRBV6-4,TRBJ1-4,.,13,CASSEAAGEKLFF,TGTGCCAGCAGTGAGGCGGCTGGTGAAAAACTGTTTTTT
TRBD2,TRBV7-8,TRBJ2-1,.,17,CASSLAGLAGDYNEQFF,TGTGCCAGCAGCTTAGCGGGACTAGCGGGAGACTACAATGAGCAGTTCTTC
.,TRBV19,TRBJ1-5,.,12,CASIGVGQPQHF,TGTGCCAGTATAGGGGTCGGGCAGCCCCAGCATTTT
.,TRBV10-3,TRBJ2-1,.,13,CAIFESSYNEQFF,TGTGCCATCTTCGAGAGCTCCTACAATGAGCAGTTCTTC
TRBD2,TRBV29-1,TRBJ2-3,.,15,CSSTWVAGATDTQYF,TGCAGCTCTACGTGGGTAGCGGGAGCCACAGATACGCAGTATTTT
TRBD1,TRBV30,TRBJ1-2,.,16,CAWSTWTGLRGYGYTF,TGTGCCTGGAGCACTTGGACAGGTTTAAGAGGCTATGGCTACACCTTC
TRBD2,TRBV9,TRBJ2-4,.,15,CASSEGPGRENIQYF,TGTGCCAGCAGCGAGGGTCCCGGGAGGGAAAACATTCAGTACTTC
.,TRBV6-5,TRBJ2-2,few,14,CASSLTVVAGELFF,TGTGCCAGCAGTTTGACAGTAGTGGCCGGGGAGCTGTTTTTT
TRBD2,TRBV30,TRBJ2-5,once,16,CAWSGNTLGLAKTQYF,TGTGCCTGGAGTGGTAATACCCTGGGACTAGCAAAGACCCAGTACTTC
.,TRBV6-5,TRBJ1-1,.,11,CASVRESEAFF,TGTGCCAGCGTCCGGGAGTCTGAAGCTTTCTTT
.,TRBV5-1,TRBJ1-2,once,18,CASSLVVSGFSDRYGYTF,TGCGCCAGCAGCTTGGTAGTTTCAGGGTTCTCCGATCGTTATGGCTACACCTTC
.,TRBV27,TRBJ2-6,once,16,CASSIRTLAGANVLTF,TGTGCCAGCAGTATACGGACACTTGCTGGGGCCAACGTCCTGACTTTC
.,TRBV5-1,TRBJ2-7,.,14,CASKGGKLAYEQYF,TGCGCCAGCAAAGGCGGGAAGCTTGCCTACGAGCAGTACTTC
.,TRBV5-1,TRBJ1-3,.,14,CASSITTGGNTIYF,TGCGCCAGCAGCATTACGACAGGAGGAAACACCATATATTTT
.,TRBV19,TRBJ2-7,.,14,CASSPDSVSYEQYF,TGTGCCAGTAGCCCCGACAGCGTTTCCTACGAGCAGTACTTC
TRBD1,TRBV27,TRBJ1-1,.,15,CASNGRDRGVPEAFF,TGTGCCAGCAACGGTAGGGACAGGGGAGTCCCTGAAGCTTTCTTT
.,TRBV5-1,TRBJ1-1,.,14,CASSPLAMNTEAFF,TGCGCCAGCAGCCCTCTTGCGATGAACACTGAAGCTTTCTTT
.,TRBV5-4,TRBJ2-6,.,15,CASSLSDSGANVLTF,TGTGCCAGCAGCCTGTCAGACTCTGGGGCCAACGTCCTGACTTTC
TRBD2,TRBV28,TRBJ2-3,.,15,CASSYGTSGTDTQYF,TGTGCCAGCAGTTATGGGACTAGCGGTACAGATACGCAGTATTTT
TRBD2,TRBV19,TRBJ2-3,.,15,CASIPSGRASDTQYF,TGTGCCAGTATCCCTAGCGGGAGGGCATCAGATACGCAGTATTTT
TRBD2,TRBV6-6,TRBJ2-2,.,16,CASSAPTSGSSGELFF,TGTGCCAGCAGTGCGCCGACTAGCGGGAGCAGCGGGGAGCTGTTTTTT
.,TRBV27,TRBJ2-1,.,13,CASSLDGGTEQFF,TGTGCCAGCAGTTTAGATGGGGGCACTGAGCAGTTCTTC
TRBD1,TRBV27,TRBJ1-3,.,18,CASSLRGDRVGSGNTIYF,TGTGCCAGCAGTTTAAGAGGGGACAGGGTGGGCTCTGGAAACACCATATATTTT
TRBD2,TRBV29-1,TRBJ2-5,.,15,CSVEGLAGARETQYF,TGCAGCGTTGAGGGACTAGCGGGAGCCAGAGAGACCCAGTACTTC
TRBD1,TRBV30,TRBJ1-2,.,14,CACKGTAANYGYTF,TGTGCCTGCAAAGGGACAGCCGCTAACTATGGCTACACCTTC
.,TRBV6-1,TRBJ1-1,.,15,CASSSRFGANTEAFF,TGTGCCAGCAGTAGCCGTTTTGGGGCGAACACTGAAGCTTTCTTT
.,TRBV19,TRBJ2-4,.,10,CASDRPKVYF,TGTGCCAGTGACAGACCCAAGGTGTACTTC
.,TRBV7-2,TRBJ2-1,few,17,CASSPPPGRRAYNEQFF,TGTGCCAGCAGCCCTCCACCGGGCCGGCGGGCCTACAATGAGCAGTTCTTC
TRBD1,TRBV27,TRBJ1-2,.,16,CASSTRQGAINYGYTF,TGTGCCAGCAGTACCCGACAGGGGGCGATTAACTATGGCTACACCTTC
.,TRBV28,TRBJ1-2,.,13,CASSYSRDYGYTF,TGTGCCAGCAGTTACAGCAGAGACTATGGCTACACCTTC
TRBD1,TRBV15,TRBJ1-1,.,15,CATSDRGRGNTEAFF,TGTGCCACCAGCGACAGGGGGCGAGGGAACACTGAAGCTTTCTTT
.,TRBV11-3,TRBJ2-1,.,15,CASSLTGSSYNEQFF,TGTGCCAGCAGCTTAACAGGGAGCTCCTACAATGAGCAGTTCTTC
TRBD2,TRBV7-8,TRBJ2-7,few,12,CASSRGGGEQYF,TGTGCCAGCAGCCGCGGCGGGGGAGAGCAGTACTTC
.,TRBV19,TRBJ2-1,.,13,CASSIRGLAEQFF,TGTGCCAGTAGTATACGAGGGCTAGCGGAGCAGTTCTTC